This is a list of T cell receptor beta chains from one sample in a study of blood T cell repertoires in COVID-19. Assay used: immunoSEQ multiplex PCR; TCRdb lists only in-frame clones, some missing. The repertoire has a few hundred thousand clones, nearly 90% of them found once; the top ten carry under 6.5%. The sequenced sample consisted of PBMCs or T cells enriched from blood (not recorded which). Every receptor here comes from a young woman who had recovered from COVID-19. Each CDR3 is given with its conserved first and last residue.

V,CDR3
TRBV4-3,CASSQEGGRGHGYTF
TRBV27,CASSPLGQGLGTDTQYF
TRBV6-5,CASSNPSSYEQYF
TRBV19,CASRLGGAGLTDTEAFF
TRBV5-1,CASRRGTGGASEKLFF
TRBV11-3,CASSPGAGDSYEQYF
TRBV7-2,CASSLNWRGVTGELFF
TRBV14,CASTPYREYNSPLHF
TRBV20-1,CSGGQVLEQYF
TRBV2,CASRRTTSGTGELFF
TRBV7-2,CASSLLPGWEAFF
TRBV6-2/TRBV6-3,CASSYTHSVLNYGYTF
TRBV6-5,CASSPGGGAYEQYF
TRBV11-2,CASSLKTANYGYTF
TRBV5-6,CASSLAQIDGYTF
TRBV4-3,CASSQARGQDVFPGELFF
TRBV2,CASSVAGISNQPQHF
TRBV7-3,CASSPVGDRPYGYTF
TRBV5-1,CASSLGRTLYGYTF
TRBV7-9,CASSPGQGNEKLFF
TRBV19,CASSSPVGKGDQPQHF
TRBV11-3,CASSLGQLSTDTQYF
TRBV6-5,CASSYAGLGANVLTF
TRBV12-3/TRBV12-4,CASSGGGNTIYF
TRBV30,CAWRIHGQGPEAFF
TRBV12-2,CASRPSRHPRTYEQYF
TRBV30,CAWSLGAIEKLFF
TRBV7-9,CASRQQNTEAFF
TRBV6-2/TRBV6-3,CASSYSVSWAFF